This TCR beta chain appears in the sequencing data of a study of T-cell reconstitution after alpha-beta-depleted transplantation in children. There are many counts of this clonotype. Trimming removed 3 bases at V and 5 bases at J, with 22 bases between. This CDR3 region has 17 residues. Preparation of the TCRbeta library was carried out with unique molecular identifiers. TCRdb used MiXCR to reprocess the PCR reads, holding one entry per CDR3 protein. The sample includes over 400,000 distinct CDR3 sequences, 43% of them seen just once. J is TRBJ2-5 and V is TRBV12-3 or TRBV12-4; no clear D. Sample: PBMCs, taken before TCRalphabeta/CD19-depleted stem cell transplant. This sequence was found in a girl under 10 years old with aplastic anemia, due to receive a stem cell transplant. The CDR3 DNA reads as TGTGCCAGCAGTTTTATTCTTCAGGCCCTCTACTCGGAGACCCAGTACTTC. This gives the protein CASSFILQALYSETQYF.